This TCR beta chain was sequenced in a study of Graves' ophthalmopathy and Graves' hyperthyroidism. Study information: Stable hyperthyroidism meant no progression to ophthalmopathy within 18 months of follow-up. Study-level points and caveats: The authors also found most expanded thyroid clonotypes above 0.001 frequency in blood.

Recruitment covered hyperthyroidism patients aged 18 to 65 whose new diagnosis was of under 2 months' duration. RNA transcripts yielded amplified TCR beta CDR3 regions. Second-round multiplex PCR followed a first-round RT-PCR using HTBI primers. TCRdb passed the multiplex PCR reads through MiXCR, listing each CDR3 protein once. The sample yields over a million distinct CDR3 sequences, about 40% seen once. Many counts were recorded for this clonotype. As yet, its antigen is unknown. V lost 3 bases to trimming and J lost 4 bases, with 15 bases between them. CDR3 length: 14 residues. The V gene's germline CDR1 is DFQATT and CDR2 SNEGSKA (reference sequence).

Sequencing used peripheral blood or thyroid tissue (not recorded which). The rearrangement links TRBV20-1 to TRBJ1-1, with D maybe TRBD1 (5 bases). This clonotype originated in an adult man with Graves' hyperthyroidism. CDR3 sequence reads: CSARPGPLGTEAFF. CDR3 DNA sequence: TGCAGTGCTAGGCCGGGACCCCTGGGCACTGAAGCTTTCTTT.